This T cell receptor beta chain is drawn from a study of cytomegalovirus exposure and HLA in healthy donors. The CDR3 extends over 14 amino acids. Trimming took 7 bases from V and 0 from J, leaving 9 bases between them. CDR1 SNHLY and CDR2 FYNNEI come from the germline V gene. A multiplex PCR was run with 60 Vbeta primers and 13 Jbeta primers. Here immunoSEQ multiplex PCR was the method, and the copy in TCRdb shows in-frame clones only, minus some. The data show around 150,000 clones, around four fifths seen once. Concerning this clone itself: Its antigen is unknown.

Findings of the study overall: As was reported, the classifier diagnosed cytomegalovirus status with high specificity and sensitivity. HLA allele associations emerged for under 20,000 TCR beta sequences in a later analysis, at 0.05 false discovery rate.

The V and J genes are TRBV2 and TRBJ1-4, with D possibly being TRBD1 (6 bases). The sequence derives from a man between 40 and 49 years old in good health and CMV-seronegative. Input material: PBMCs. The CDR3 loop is CASKRDTTNEKLFF. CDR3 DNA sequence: TGTGCCAGCAAACGGGACACAACTAATGAAAAACTGTTTTTT.